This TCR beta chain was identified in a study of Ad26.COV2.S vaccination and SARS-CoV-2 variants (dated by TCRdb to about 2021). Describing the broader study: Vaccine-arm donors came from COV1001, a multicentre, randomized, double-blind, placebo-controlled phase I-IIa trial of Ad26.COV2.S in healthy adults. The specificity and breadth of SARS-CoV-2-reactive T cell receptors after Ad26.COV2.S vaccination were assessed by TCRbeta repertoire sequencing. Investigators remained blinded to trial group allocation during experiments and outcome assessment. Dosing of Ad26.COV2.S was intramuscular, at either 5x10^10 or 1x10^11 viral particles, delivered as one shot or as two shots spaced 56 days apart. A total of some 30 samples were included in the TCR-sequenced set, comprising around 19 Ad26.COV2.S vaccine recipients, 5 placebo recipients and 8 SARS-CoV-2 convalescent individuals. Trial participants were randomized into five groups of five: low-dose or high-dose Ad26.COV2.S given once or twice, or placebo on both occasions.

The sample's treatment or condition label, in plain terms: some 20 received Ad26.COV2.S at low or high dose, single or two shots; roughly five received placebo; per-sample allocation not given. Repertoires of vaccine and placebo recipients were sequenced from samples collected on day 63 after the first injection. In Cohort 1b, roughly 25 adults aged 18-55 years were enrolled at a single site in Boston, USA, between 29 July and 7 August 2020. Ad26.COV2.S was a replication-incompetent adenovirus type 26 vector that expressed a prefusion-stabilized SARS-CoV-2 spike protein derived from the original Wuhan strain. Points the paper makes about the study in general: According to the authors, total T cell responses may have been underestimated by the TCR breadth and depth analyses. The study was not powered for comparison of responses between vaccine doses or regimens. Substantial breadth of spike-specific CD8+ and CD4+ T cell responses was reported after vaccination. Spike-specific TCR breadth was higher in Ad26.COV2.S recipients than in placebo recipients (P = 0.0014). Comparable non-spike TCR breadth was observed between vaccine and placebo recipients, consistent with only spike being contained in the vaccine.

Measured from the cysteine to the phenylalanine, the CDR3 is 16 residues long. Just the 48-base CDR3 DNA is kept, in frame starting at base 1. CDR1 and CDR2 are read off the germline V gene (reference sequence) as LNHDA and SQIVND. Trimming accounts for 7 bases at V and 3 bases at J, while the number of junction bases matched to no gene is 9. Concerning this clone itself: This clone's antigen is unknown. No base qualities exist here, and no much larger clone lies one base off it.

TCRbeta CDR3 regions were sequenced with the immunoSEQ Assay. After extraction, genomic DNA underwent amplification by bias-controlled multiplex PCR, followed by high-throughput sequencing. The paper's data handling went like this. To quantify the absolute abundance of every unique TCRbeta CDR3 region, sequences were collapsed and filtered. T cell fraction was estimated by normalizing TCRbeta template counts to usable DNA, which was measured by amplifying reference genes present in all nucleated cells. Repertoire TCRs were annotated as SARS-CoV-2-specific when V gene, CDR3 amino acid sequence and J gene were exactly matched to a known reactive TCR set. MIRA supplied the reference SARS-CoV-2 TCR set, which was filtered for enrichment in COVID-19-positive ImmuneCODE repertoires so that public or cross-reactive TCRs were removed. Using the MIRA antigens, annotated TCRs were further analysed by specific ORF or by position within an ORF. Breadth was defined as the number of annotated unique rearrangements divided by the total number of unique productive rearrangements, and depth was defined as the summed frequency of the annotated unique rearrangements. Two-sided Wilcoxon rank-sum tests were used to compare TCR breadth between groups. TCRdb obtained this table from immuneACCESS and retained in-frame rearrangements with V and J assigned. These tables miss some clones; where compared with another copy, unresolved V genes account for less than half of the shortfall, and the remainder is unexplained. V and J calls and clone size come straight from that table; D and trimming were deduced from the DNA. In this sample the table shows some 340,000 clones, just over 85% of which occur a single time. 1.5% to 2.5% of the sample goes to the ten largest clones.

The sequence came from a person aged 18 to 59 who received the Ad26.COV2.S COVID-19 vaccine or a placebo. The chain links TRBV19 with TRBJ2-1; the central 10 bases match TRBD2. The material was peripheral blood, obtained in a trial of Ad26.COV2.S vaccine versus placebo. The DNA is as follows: TGTGCCAGTACCCCCTTAAGCGGGGGGGGCTACAATGAGCAGTTCTTC. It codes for CASTPLSGGGYNEQFF.